This T cell receptor (beta chain) emerged from a study of shared clonotypes between healthy human individuals. Study conclusions and caveats: Naive subsets generally exceeded memory subsets in estimated richness. Specimens sampled were limited to blood, with tissue repertoires likely differing.

In this sample, this clone turned up once. Its antigen remains unknown. The trim removed 4 bases at V and 4 bases at J, leaving 13 bases unmatched. The CDR3 totals 17 residues. CDR1 is SGHRS, CDR2 YFSETQ, per germline. Naive CD8 cells were CD45RO-negative, positively selected for CCR7, excluding terminally differentiated effector memory CD45RA+ cells. The authors ran the assay at deep level. Method: immunoSEQ multiplex PCR; TCRdb's copy keeps in-frame clones and lacks some. The sample records about 2.2 million clones, just under 95% being singletons. Sequencing was performed on naive CD8+ T cells from PBMCs. The receptor was isolated from a young man in good health. Some clones in this sample may be carry-over from other donors' samples. This chain connects TRBV5-1 to TRBJ2-1, with 8 bases aligning to TRBD2. This CDR3 reads CASSKDEGVAGYNEQFF. The CDR3 bases are TGCGCCAGCAGCAAGGACGAGGGAGTAGCGGGATACAATGAGCAGTTCTTC. Using reference TRBV5-1 and TRBJ2-1 for the parts outside the CDR3, the full variable domain is KAGVTQTPRYLIKTRGQQVTLSCSPISGHRSVSWYQQTPGQGLQFLFEYFSETQRNKGNFPGRFSGRQFSNSRSEMNVSTLELGDSALYLCASSKDEGVAGYNEQFFGPGTRLTVL.